Given below is one T cell receptor beta chain in context. The antigen is undetermined. One junction end disagrees with the germline gene, perhaps due to a read error. This record belongs to a study of tumor-infiltrating lymphocytes in primary liver carcinoma. TCR beta cDNA was made from around 520 ng total RNA with a constant-region primer. Three nested multiplex PCR rounds of slightly modified ARM-PCR generated TCR beta libraries. Running 10 cycles apiece, the first two PCR rounds relied on TRBV1-TRBV30 forward primers together with a C-beta reverse primer. TCRdb processed the multiplex PCR reads anew with MiXCR; each CDR3 protein has one entry. The sample yields about 59,000 distinct CDR3 sequences, about two thirds seen once. Whole-study findings and limits: The study found tumor-adjacent and tumor-blood pairs overlapped less than tumor region pairs.

Co-extracting RNA and DNA was done with roughly 17-34 mg of unsorted bulk tissue as input. The CDR3 is made up of 16 amino acids. Sequencing was done on a sample of liver tumor tissue from sampling region 2. Subset given: tumor region T2, inferior pole. The chain couples TRBV12-3 or TRBV12-4 to TRBJ2-3; TRBD2 aligns across 10 bases. The receptor was isolated from a man aged 35 to 55 with primary liver carcinoma and hepatitis B virus infection. CDR3 loop: CDSSLQGASGSVGQYF. The CDR3 nucleotides read TGTGACAGCAGTCTACAAGGGGCTAGCGGGAGCGTCGGGCAGTATTTT.